This T cell receptor beta chain was observed in a study of yellow fever vaccine responses in identical twins. Study results and limitations: On the reported evidence, twins' vaccine T cell responses seemed partly convergent and partly personalized.

TCRdb passed the RT-PCR reads through MiXCR, listing each CDR3 protein once. The sample has 15,000 or so distinct CDR3 sequences; roughly 85% are singletons. Turning to this clonotype: Antigen specificity is unknown.

There are 13 residues in the CDR3. With V trimmed by 3 bases and J by 8 bases, 6 bases remained unmatched. CDR1 SGHDN and CDR2 FVKESK come from the germline V gene. The V gene is TRBV14, the J gene TRBJ1-2; TRBD1 matches at 7 bases. The sample consisted of T cells from blood (PBMCs), unsorted or a sorted subset (not recorded which), taken before or after yellow fever vaccination (not recorded which). The TCR was taken from a woman younger than 30 who received the yellow fever vaccine. The CDR3 protein is CASSQHRGLGYTF. In DNA form, the CDR3 reads TGTGCCAGCAGCCAGCACAGGGGTTTAGGCTACACCTTC.